What follows are 8 T cell receptor beta chains derived from one specimen sequenced in a study of human T cells and chemical hapten exposure. Blood, whole and unfractionated, served as the source for total RNA extraction. Each CDR3 protein is one row after TCRdb ran MiXCR on the 5' RACE reads. The table lists around 100,000 distinct CDR3 sequences, around 20% of them singletons. The receptors were gathered from a human donor in good health.

This clonotype occurred a few times. The rearrangement links TRBV12-5 to TRBJ2-1, with 8 bases aligning to TRBD2. Germline-derived CDR1 and CDR2 are LGHNT and FRNRAP. The CDR3 is 15 residues long. V dropped 7 bases and J dropped 6; count of bases not matched to a gene: 11. CDR3 DNA: TGTGCTAGTGCCTTGCGGGGGGACGGGGGCAATGAGCAGTTCTTC. Amino acids: CASALRGDGGNEQFF.

CDR3 amino acids: CAISDPGSSYNEQFF. Written as DNA, the CDR3 is TGTGCCATCAGTGACCCCGGAAGCTCCTACAATGAGCAGTTCTTC. The rearrangement uses TRBV10-3 and TRBJ2-1; D is unresolved. V was shortened by 3 bases and J by 0 bases, with 9 bases between the two germline ends. Germline CDR1 reads ENHRY; CDR2 reads SYGVKD. The CDR3 extends over 15 amino acids.

The J gene is TRBJ2-1, the V gene TRBV10-3; 7 positions match TRBD2. CDR1 and CDR2 (germline): ENHRY, SYGVKD. V dropped 6 bases and J dropped 5; count of bases not matched to a gene: 7. The CDR3 runs 14 residues. The CDR3 reads CAIRGAGSNNEQFF. The CDR3, as DNA: TGTGCCATCAGAGGAGCGGGATCCAACAATGAGCAGTTCTTC.

In this sample, this clonotype turned up many times. This rearrangement joins TRBV10-3 to TRBJ2-7, with no clear D. The CDR3 consists of 12 residues. Germline loops: CDR1 ENHRY, CDR2 SYGVKD. V was trimmed by 3 bases and J by 3 bases, leaving 6 bases between them. CDR3 in DNA: TGTGCCATCAGTGACCCGTACTACGAGCAGTACTTC. It encodes CAISDPYYEQYF.

This clonotype was observed a single time. One junction end does not reproduce the germline sequence, and a read error may be involved. This chain links TRBV4-1 with TRBJ1-4; no clear D gene. Germline V gene sequence: CDR1 MGHRA, CDR2 YSYEKL. CDR3 size: 14 residues. The CDR3 sequence is CASSRGGSKEKLFF. CDR3 DNA: TGCGCCAGCAGCCGGGGAGGATCTAAAGAAAAACTGTTTTTT.

This clonotype was found a few times. The V and J genes are TRBV20-1 and TRBJ1-2; no reliable D call. The CDR3 is 12 amino acids. Germline V gene sequence: CDR1 DFQATT, CDR2 SNEGSKA (reference sequence). V lost 3 bases and J lost 7, with 12 bases in between. As DNA, the CDR3 is TGCAGTGCTAGTGAGGACGTTGCTGGCTACACCTTC. Amino acids: CSASEDVAGYTF.

This clonotype was counted between two and nine times. The genes are TRBV9 and TRBJ1-2; TRBD1 aligns across 7 bases. The CDR3 is 16 residues long. Germline assignment: CDR1 SGDLS and CDR2 YYNGEE. V lost 3 bases, J lost 9 bases, and 17 bases stayed unmatched. Here the CDR3 DNA reads TGTGCCAGCAGCGGGGGGAATGGAGGGGGCAGGATTCGCTACACCTTC. It is translated as CASSGGNGGGRIRYTF. Combining the CDR3 with reference TRBV9 and TRBJ1-2 gives the whole variable domain DSGVTQTPKHLITATGQRVTLRCSPRSGDLSVYWYQQSLDQGLQFLIQYYNGEERAKGNILERFSAQQFPDLHSELNLSSLELGDSALYFCASSGGNGGGRIRYTFGSGTRLTVV.

The CDR3 nucleotides read TGTGCCAGCAGTTTAGGGCAGGGCAAGCCCCAGCATTTT. Translating it yields CASSLGQGKPQHF. This rearrangement joins TRBV28 to TRBJ1-5; possible D gene TRBD1, 5 bases. Trimming cost V 2 bases and J 8 bases, with 10 bases left between them. Germline V gene data show CDR1 as MDHEN and CDR2 as SYDVKM. The CDR3 sequence is 13 residues long.